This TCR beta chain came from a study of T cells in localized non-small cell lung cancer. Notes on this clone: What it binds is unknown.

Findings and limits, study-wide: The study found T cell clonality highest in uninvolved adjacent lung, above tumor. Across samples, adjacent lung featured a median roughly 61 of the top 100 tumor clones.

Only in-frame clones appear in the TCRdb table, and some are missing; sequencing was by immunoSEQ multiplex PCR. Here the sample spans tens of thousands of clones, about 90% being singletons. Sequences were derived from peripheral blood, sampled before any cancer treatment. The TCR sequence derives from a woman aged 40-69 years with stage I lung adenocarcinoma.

CDR3 protein: CASSPSRGDQPQHF. Written as DNA, the CDR3 is TGTGCCAGCTCACCAAGCAGAGGAGATCAGCCCCAGCATTTT. The chain recombines TRBV18 with TRBJ1-5; D remains unclear. CDR1 and CDR2 from the germline V gene are KGHSH and LQKENI. V was clipped by 2 bases and J by 5 bases, with 10 bases between them. This CDR3 is built from 14 residues. Filled out from reference TRBV18 and TRBJ1-5, the complete variable domain reads NAGVMQNPRHLVRRRGQEARLRCSPMKGHSHVYWYRQLPEEGLKFMVYLQKENIIDESGMPKERFSAEFPKEGPSILRIQQVVRGDSAAYFCASSPSRGDQPQHFGDGTRLSIL.